What follows describes a single TCR beta chain. As yet, its antigen is unknown. The J segment lost 6 bases and the V segment lost 4 bases, leaving 3 bases of the junction unmatched. The CDR3 is 14 residues long. Germline-derived CDR1 and CDR2 are LGHNA and YSLEER. Every participating donor contributed around 9.5 milliliters of peripheral blood through a draw. With a J-beta primer mix and a sample-barcoded 5' primer, a second PCR ran about 6 to 11 cycles. MiXCR, run by TCRdb on the 5' RACE reads, gives a single entry per CDR3 protein. Here the sample spans about 1.8 million distinct CDR3 sequences, 49% being singletons. The sample originates from a study of blood T cells in healthy people across ages. General study results and limits: As age increased, TCR beta diversity per million T cells fell in a roughly linear fashion.

The sequence was collected from a woman in her thirties or forties in good health. Material for sequencing was blood. The chain uses TRBV4-3 and TRBJ1-5, with 10 bases matching TRBD1. CDR3 region: CASSPGTGAQPQHF. The CDR3 DNA follows: TGCGCCAGCAGCCCCGGGACAGGGGCTCAGCCCCAGCATTTT.